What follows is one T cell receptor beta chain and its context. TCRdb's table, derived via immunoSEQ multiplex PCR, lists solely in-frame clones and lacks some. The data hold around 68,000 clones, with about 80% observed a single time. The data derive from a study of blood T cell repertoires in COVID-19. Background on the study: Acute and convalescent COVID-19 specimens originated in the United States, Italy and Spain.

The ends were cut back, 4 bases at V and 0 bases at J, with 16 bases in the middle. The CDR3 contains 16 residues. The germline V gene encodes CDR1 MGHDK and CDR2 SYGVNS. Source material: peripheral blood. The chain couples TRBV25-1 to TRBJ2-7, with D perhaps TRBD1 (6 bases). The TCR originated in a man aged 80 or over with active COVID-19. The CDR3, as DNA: TGTGCCAGCAGTGCCCTTGGACAGTTGAGCTCCTACGAGCAGTACTTC. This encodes CASSALGQLSSYEQYF.